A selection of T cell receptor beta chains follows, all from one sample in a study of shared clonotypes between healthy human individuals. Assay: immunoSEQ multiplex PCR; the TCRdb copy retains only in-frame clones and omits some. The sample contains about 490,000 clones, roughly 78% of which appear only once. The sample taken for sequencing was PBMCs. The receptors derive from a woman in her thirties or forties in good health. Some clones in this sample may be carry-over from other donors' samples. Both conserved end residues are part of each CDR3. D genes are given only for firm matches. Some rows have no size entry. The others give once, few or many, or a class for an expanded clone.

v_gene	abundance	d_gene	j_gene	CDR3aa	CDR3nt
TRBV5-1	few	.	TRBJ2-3	CASSTTTSSDTQYF	TGCGCCAGCAGCACCACGACTAGTTCAGATACGCAGTATTTT
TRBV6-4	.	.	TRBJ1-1	CASRVSGENTEAFF	TGTGCCAGCAGGGTCTCGGGAGAGAACACTGAAGCTTTCTTT
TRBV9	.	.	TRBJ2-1	CASSVARGSSYNEQFF	TGTGCCAGCAGCGTAGCTAGGGGGAGCTCCTACAATGAGCAGTTCTTC
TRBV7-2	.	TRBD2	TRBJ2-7	CASSQNAKRGPYEQYF	TGTGCCAGCAGCCAAAACGCAAAGCGGGGACCCTACGAGCAGTACTTC
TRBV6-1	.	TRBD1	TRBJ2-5	CASSLLGRGETQYF	TGTGCCAGCAGCCTACTAGGCAGGGGGGAGACCCAGTACTTC
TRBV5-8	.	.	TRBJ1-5	CASSLGTNQPQHF	TGTGCCAGCAGCTTGGGTACCAATCAGCCCCAGCATTTT
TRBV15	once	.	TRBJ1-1	CAISQGFNTEAFF	TGTGCCATTTCACAGGGTTTCAACACTGAAGCTTTCTTT
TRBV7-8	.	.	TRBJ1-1	CASSRATAAMVNTEAFF	TGTGCCAGCAGCCGAGCGACCGCGGCTATGGTGAACACTGAAGCTTTCTTT
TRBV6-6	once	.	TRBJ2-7	CASSTDRISYEQYF	TGTGCCAGCAGCACCGACAGGATTTCCTACGAGCAGTACTTC
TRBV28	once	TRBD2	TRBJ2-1	CASSPGTSNEQFF	TGTGCCAGCAGCCCAGGGACTAGCAATGAGCAGTTCTTC
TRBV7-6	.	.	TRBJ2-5	CASSPSRTYVTQYF	TGTGCCAGCAGCCCCTCCCGGACGTATGTGACCCAGTACTTC
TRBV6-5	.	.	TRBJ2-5	CASSYSIQETQYF	TGTGCCAGCAGTTACAGTATCCAAGAGACCCAGTACTTC
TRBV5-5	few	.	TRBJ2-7	CASSSTYEQYF	TGTGCCAGCAGCTCGACCTACGAGCAGTACTTC
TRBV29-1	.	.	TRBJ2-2	CSVDMTGTGELFF	TGCAGCGTTGACATGACAGGCACCGGGGAGCTGTTTTTT
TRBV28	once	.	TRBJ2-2	CASSSPQITGELFF	TGTGCCAGCAGTTCCCCCCAGATCACCGGGGAGCTGTTTTTT
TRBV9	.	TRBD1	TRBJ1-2	CASSVAQGAESYGYTF	TGTGCCAGCAGCGTAGCTCAGGGGGCGGAAAGCTATGGCTACACCTTC
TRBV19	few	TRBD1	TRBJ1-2	CASSTPGTGYGYTF	TGTGCCAGTAGTACCCCCGGGACAGGGTATGGCTACACCTTC
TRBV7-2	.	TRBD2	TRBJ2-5	CTSSHGVGGRGPYF	TGTACCAGCAGCCACGGGGTCGGCGGGAGGGGACCTTACTTC